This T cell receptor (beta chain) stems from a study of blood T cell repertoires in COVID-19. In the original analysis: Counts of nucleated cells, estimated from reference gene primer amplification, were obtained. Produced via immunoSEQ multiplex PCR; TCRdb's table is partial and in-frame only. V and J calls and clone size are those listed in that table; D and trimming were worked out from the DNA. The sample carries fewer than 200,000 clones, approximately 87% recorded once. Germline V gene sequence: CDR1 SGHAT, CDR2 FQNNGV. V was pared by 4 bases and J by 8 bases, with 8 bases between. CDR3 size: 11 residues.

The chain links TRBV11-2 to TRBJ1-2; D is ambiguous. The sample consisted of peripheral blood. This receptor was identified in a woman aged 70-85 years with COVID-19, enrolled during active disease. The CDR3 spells CASSSTEGYTF. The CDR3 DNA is TGTGCCAGCAGCTCCACAGAAGGCTACACCTTC.